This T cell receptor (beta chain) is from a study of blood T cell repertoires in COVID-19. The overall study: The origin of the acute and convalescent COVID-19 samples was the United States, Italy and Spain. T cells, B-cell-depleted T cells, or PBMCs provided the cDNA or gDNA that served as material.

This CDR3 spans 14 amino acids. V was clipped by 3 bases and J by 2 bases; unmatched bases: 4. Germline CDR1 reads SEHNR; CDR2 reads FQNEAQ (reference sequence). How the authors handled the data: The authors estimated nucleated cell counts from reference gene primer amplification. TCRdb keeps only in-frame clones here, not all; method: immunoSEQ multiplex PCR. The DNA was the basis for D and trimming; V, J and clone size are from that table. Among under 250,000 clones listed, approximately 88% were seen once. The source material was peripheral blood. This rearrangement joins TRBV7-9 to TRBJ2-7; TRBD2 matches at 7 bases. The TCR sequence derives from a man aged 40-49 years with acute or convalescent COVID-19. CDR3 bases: TGTGCCAGCAGCTTCGTGCGGGAGCCCTACGAGCAGTACTTC. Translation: CASSFVREPYEQYF.